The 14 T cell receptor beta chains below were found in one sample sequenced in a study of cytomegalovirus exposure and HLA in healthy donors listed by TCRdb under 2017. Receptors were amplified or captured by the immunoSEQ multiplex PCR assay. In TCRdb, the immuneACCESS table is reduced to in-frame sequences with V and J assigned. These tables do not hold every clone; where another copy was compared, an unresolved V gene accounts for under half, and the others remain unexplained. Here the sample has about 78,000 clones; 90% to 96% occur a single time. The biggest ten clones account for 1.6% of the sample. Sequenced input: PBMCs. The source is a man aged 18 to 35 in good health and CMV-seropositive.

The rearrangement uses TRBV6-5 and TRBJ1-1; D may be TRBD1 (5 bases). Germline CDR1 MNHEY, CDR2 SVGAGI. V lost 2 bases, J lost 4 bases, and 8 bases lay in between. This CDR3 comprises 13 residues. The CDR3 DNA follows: TGTGCCAGCAGTTACGGGGCCCCCACTGAAGCTTTCTTT. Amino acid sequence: CASSYGAPTEAFF.

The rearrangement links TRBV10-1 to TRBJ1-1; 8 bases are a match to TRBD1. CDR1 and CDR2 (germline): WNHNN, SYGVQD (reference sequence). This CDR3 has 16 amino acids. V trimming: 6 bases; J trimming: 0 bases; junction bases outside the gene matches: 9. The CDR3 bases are TGCGCCAGCAGCAGGACAGGGAATGGCATGAACACTGAAGCTTTCTTT. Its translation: CASSRTGNGMNTEAFF.

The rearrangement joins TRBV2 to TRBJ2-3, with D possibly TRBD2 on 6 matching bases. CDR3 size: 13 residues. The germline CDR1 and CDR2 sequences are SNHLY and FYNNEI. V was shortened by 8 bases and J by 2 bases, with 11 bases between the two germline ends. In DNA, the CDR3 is TGTGCCAGCGCCGGAGGGCCCACAGATACGCAGTATTTT. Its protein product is CASAGGPTDTQYF.

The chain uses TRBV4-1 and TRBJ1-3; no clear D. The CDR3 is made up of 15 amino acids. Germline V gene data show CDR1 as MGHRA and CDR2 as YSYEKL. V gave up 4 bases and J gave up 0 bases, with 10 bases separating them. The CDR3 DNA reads TGCGCCAGCAGCCCCGACACGGCCTCTGGAAACACCATATATTTT. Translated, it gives CASSPDTASGNTIYF.

The CDR3 here is CASGTTGTEYNEQFF. The CDR3 DNA sequence: TGTGCCAGCGGGACCACCGGGACAGAGTACAATGAGCAGTTCTTC. This rearrangement joins TRBV27 to TRBJ2-1, with 7 bases identical to TRBD1. V dropped 8 bases and J dropped 4; count of bases not matched to a gene: 11. CDR3 length: 15 amino acids. The V gene's germline CDR1 is MNHEY and CDR2 SMNVEV (reference sequence).

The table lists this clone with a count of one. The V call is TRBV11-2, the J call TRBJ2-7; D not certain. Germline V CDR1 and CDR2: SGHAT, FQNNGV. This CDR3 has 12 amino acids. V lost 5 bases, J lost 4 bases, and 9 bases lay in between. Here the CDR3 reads CASSPDFYEQYF. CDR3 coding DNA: TGTGCCAGCAGCCCCGACTTTTACGAGCAGTACTTC.

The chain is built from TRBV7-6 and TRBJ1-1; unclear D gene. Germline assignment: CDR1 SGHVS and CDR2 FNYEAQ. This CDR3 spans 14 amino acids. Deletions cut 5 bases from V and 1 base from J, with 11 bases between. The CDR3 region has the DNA TGTGCCAGCAGCACCGGTACTGGGAACACTGAAGCTTTCTTT. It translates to CASSTGTGNTEAFF.

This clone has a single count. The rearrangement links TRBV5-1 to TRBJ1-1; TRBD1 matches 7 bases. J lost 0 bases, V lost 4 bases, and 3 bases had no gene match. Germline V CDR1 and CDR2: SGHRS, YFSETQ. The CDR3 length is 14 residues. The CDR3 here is CASSRDSLNTEAFF. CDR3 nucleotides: TGCGCCAGCAGCCGGGACAGTTTGAACACTGAAGCTTTCTTT. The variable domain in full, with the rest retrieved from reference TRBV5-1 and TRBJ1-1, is KAGVTQTPRYLIKTRGQQVTLSCSPISGHRSVSWYQQTPGQGLQFLFEYFSETQRNKGNFPGRFSGRQFSNSRSEMNVSTLELGDSALYLCASSRDSLNTEAFFGQGTRLTVV.

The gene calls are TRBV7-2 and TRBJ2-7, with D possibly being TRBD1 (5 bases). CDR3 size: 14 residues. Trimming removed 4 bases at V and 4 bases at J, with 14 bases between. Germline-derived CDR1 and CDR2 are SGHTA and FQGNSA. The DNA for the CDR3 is TGTGCCAGCAGCTCCCAAGGAGCAGGGTACGAGCAGTACTTC. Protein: CASSSQGAGYEQYF. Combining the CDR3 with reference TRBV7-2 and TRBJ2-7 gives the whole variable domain GAGVSQSPSNKVTEKGKDVELRCDPISGHTALYWYRQSLGQGLEFLIYFQGNSAPDKSGLPSDRFSAERTGGSVSTLTIQRTQQEDSAVYLCASSSQGAGYEQYFGPGTRLTVT.

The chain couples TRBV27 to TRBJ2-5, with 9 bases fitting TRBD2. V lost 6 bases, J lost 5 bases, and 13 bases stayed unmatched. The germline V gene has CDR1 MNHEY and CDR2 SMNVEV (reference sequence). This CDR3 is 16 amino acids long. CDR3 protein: CASSRLAAGGGETQYF. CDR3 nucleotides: TGTGCCAGCAGCCGACTAGCGGCAGGTGGGGGGGAGACCCAGTACTTC.

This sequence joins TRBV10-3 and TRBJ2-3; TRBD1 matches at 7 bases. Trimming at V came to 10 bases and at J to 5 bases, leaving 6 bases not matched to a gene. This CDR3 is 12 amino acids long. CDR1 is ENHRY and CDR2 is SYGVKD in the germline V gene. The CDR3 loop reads CATSDRIDTQYF. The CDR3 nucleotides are TGTGCCACGTCGGACAGGATAGATACGCAGTATTTT.

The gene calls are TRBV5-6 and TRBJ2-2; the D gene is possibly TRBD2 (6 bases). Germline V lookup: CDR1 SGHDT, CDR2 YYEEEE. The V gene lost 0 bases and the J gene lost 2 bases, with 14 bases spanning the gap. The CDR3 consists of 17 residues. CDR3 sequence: CASSLARGSGNTGELFF. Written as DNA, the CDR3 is TGTGCCAGCAGCTTGGCCCGCGGTAGCGGAAACACCGGGGAGCTGTTTTTT.

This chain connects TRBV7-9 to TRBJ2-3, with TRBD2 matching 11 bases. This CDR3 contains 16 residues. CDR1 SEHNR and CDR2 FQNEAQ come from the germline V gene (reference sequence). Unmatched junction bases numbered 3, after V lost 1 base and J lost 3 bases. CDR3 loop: CASSLVRTSGTDTQYF. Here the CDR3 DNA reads TGTGCCAGCAGCTTAGTTCGGACTAGCGGGACAGATACGCAGTATTTT.

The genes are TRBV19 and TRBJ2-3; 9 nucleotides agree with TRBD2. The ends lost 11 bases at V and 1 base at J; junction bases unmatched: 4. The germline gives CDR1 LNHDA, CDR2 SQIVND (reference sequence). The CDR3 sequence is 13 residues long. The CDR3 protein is CASSGTGTDTQYF. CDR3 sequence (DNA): TGTGCCTCTAGCGGGACCGGCACAGATACGCAGTATTTT.